One sample yielded the 21 T cell receptor beta chains listed below, sequenced in a study of blood T cell repertoires in COVID-19. Profiled with immunoSEQ multiplex PCR; TCRdb holds only in-frame clones, not every one. The repertoire includes 150,000 to 200,000 clones, 75% to 85% of them detected once, and around 6% sits in the top ten. The sequenced sample was peripheral blood. Source of these receptors: a woman aged 40 to 50 with COVID-19, enrolled during active disease.

This clone was recorded a few times. The chain employs TRBV11-3 and TRBJ2-7; D possibly corresponds to TRBD2 (5 bases). In germline, CDR1 is SGHNT, CDR2 YENEEA. The CDR3 is made up of 13 amino acids. V was pared by 3 bases and J by 7 bases, with 13 bases between. The chain's CDR3 is CASSFDYLGEQYF. The CDR3 DNA sequence: TGTGCCAGCAGCTTCGACTACCTCGGGGAGCAGTACTTC. Full variable domain (missing parts from reference TRBV11-3 and TRBJ2-7): EAGVVQSPRYKIIEKKQPVAFWCNPISGHNTLYWYLQNLGQGPELLIRYENEEAVDDSQLPKDRFSAERLKGVDSTLKIQPAELGDSAVYLCASSFDYLGEQYFGPGTRLTVT.

This clone was counted once. This rearrangement joins TRBV24-1 to TRBJ1-4; 8 nucleotides line up with TRBD1. CDR3 size: 18 residues. Per germline, CDR1 KGHDR and CDR2 SFDVKD. Trimming at V came to 2 bases and at J to 8 bases, leaving 15 bases not matched to a gene. This CDR3 reads CATSDWPGTGLLREKLFF. The CDR3 nucleotides read TGTGCCACCAGTGATTGGCCCGGGACAGGACTATTGCGGGAAAAACTGTTTTTT.

V gene TRBV18 combines with J gene TRBJ2-6; D not certain. The germline gives CDR1 KGHSH, CDR2 LQKENI. V shed 0 bases and J shed 1 base, with 16 bases lying between them. The CDR3 consists of 19 residues. The CDR3 DNA reads as TGTGCCAGCTCACCACCTTTTCCGACAATCCCGTCTGGGGCCAACGTCCTGACTTTC. Amino acid sequence: CASSPPFPTIPSGANVLTF.

This sequence joins TRBV7-2 and TRBJ2-7; possibly TRBD2 for D (7 bases). The CDR3 sequence is 14 residues long. Trimming removed 6 bases at V and 6 bases at J, with 18 bases between. CDR1 is SGHTA, CDR2 FQGNSA, per germline. CDR3 amino acids: CASRVGGGSSEQYF. The CDR3 bases are TGTGCCAGCAGAGTGGGAGGGGGATCGAGCGAGCAGTACTTC.

The CDR3 region is CASSYHRGNGNTIYF. The CDR3 bases are TGTGCCAGCAGTTACCACAGGGGGAATGGAAACACCATATATTTT. V is TRBV6-5 and J is TRBJ1-3, with 8 bases that match TRBD1. The germline V gene has CDR1 MNHEY and CDR2 SVGAGI. The CDR3 sequence is 15 residues long. The V gene end was trimmed by 2 bases and the J gene end by 3 bases; junction bases not matched to a gene: 3.

The rearrangement links TRBV5-4 to TRBJ2-3; 7 nucleotides match TRBD1. Germline CDR1 and CDR2: SGHNT and YYREEE (reference sequence). CDR3 length: 14 amino acids. With 4 bases clipped from V and 3 bases from J, the junction kept 5 bases outside the gene matches. The CDR3 bases are TGTGCCAGCAGCCCTTGGACAGGAACAGATACGCAGTATTTT. This translates into CASSPWTGTDTQYF. The full variable domain, with the rest looked up from reference TRBV5-4 and TRBJ2-3, is ETGVTQSPTHLIKTRGQQVTLRCSSQSGHNTVSWYQQALGQGPQFIFQYYREEENGRGNFPPRFSGLQFPNYSSELNVNALELDDSALYLCASSPWTGTDTQYFGPGTRLTVL.

The chain recombines TRBV27 with TRBJ2-6; no clear D. Germline-derived CDR1 and CDR2 are MNHEY and SMNVEV (reference sequence). The CDR3 spans 15 residues. The V gene lost 5 bases and the J gene lost 0 bases, with 8 bases spanning the gap. The CDR3, as DNA: TGTGCCAGCAGTCTGGCGGTCTCTGGGGCCAACGTCCTGACTTTC. Its translation is CASSLAVSGANVLTF.

With respect to this clone: Different DNA sequences within this sample yield the same CDR3. The chain joins TRBV6-5 to TRBJ1-1, with D perhaps TRBD1 (6 bases). Germline V gene sequence: CDR1 MNHEY, CDR2 SVGAGI. The ends were cut back, 0 bases at V and 5 bases at J, with 7 bases in the middle. The CDR3 length is 13 residues. The DNA of the CDR3 is TGTGCCAGCAGTTACTCAGGGGGTACTGAAGCTTTCTTT. Translation gives CASSYSGGTEAFF.

This clone has more than one count but fewer than ten. V and J are TRBV6-4 and TRBJ1-1; TRBD1 agrees at 8 bases. Germline assignment: CDR1 MRHNA and CDR2 SNTAGT. The CDR3 runs 14 residues. Trimming at V came to 6 bases and at J to 1 base, leaving 4 bases not matched to a gene. CDR3 in amino acids: CASSPGQENTEAFF. The CDR3 bases are TGTGCCAGCAGCCCGGGACAGGAGAACACTGAAGCTTTCTTT.

This clone occurred a few times. CDR3 loop: CASSSRTAGGRDTQYF. The CDR3 nucleotides are TGTGCCAGCAGTAGCCGGACCGCGGGGGGGAGAGATACGCAGTATTTT. The V call is TRBV6-2 or TRBV6-3, the J call TRBJ2-3; 9 bases fit TRBD2. There are 16 residues in the CDR3. Losses at the gene ends were 5 bases for V and 5 bases for J; bases not matched to a gene: 11. Germline V lookup: CDR1 MNHEY, CDR2 SVGEGT.

V gene TRBV5-4 combines with J gene TRBJ2-7; maybe TRBD1 (6 bases). Deletions cut 1 base from V and 6 bases from J, with 17 bases between. CDR1 and CDR2 from the germline V gene are SGHNT and YYREEE (reference sequence). This CDR3 region has 15 residues. DNA for the CDR3: TGTGCCAGCAGCTTGTGGGACAAAGCGTCCCTCGAGCAGTACTTC. It codes for CASSLWDKASLEQYF.

The chain recombines TRBV19 with TRBJ2-3; the match to TRBD2 covers 8 bases. The CDR3 is 13 amino acids. CDR1 and CDR2 from the germline V gene are LNHDA and SQIVND (reference sequence). With 5 bases clipped from V and 5 bases from J, the junction kept 3 bases outside the gene matches. The CDR3 sequence: CASSAREGDTQYF. CDR3 nucleotides: TGTGCCAGTAGTGCCCGGGAGGGAGATACGCAGTATTTT. Using reference TRBV19 and TRBJ2-3 for the parts outside the CDR3, the full variable domain is DGGITQSPKYLFRKEGQNVTLSCEQNLNHDAMYWYRQDPGQGLRLIYYSQIVNDFQKGDIAEGYSVSREKKESFPLTVTSAQKNPTAFYLCASSAREGDTQYFGPGTRLTVL.

Written as DNA, the CDR3 is TGTGCCAGCAGCTTGAGTCCTAGCGTTTCCTCCTACGAGCAGTACTTC. This codes for CASSLSPSVSSYEQYF. The chain is built from TRBV7-9 and TRBJ2-7, with D maybe TRBD2 (6 bases). CDR1 is SEHNR, CDR2 FQNEAQ, per germline (reference sequence). This CDR3 spans 16 amino acids. V lost 3 bases and J lost 0, with 15 bases in between.

The genes are TRBV27 and TRBJ2-3; tentative D call: TRBD2 (5 bases). The CDR3 loop spans 14 amino acids. In germline, CDR1 is MNHEY, CDR2 SMNVEV (reference sequence). Trimming took off 2 bases at V and 4 bases at J, with 10 bases between the two ends. CDR3 in DNA: TGTGCCAGCAGTTTAAACGGGGTCCCAGATACGCAGTATTTT. This translates into CASSLNGVPDTQYF.

A single count supports this clone. The chain uses TRBV7-3 and TRBJ2-7; 11 nucleotides align to TRBD1. V trimming: 2 bases; J trimming: 4 bases; junction bases outside the gene matches: 7. This CDR3 comprises 16 residues. The germline V gene has CDR1 SGHTA and CDR2 FQGTGA. The CDR3 DNA reads as TGTGCCAGCAGCTTATCCCCCGGGACAGGGGGTTACGAGCAGTACTTC. This sequence encodes CASSLSPGTGGYEQYF.

This chain links TRBV7-3 with TRBJ2-3; TRBD2 aligns across 10 bases. With V trimmed by 5 bases and J by 1 base, 6 bases remained unmatched. Germline loops: CDR1 SGHTA, CDR2 FQGTGA. CDR3 length equals 16 residues. The CDR3, as DNA: TGTGCCAGCAGCAGTCTAGCGGGGGTGGGCACAGATACGCAGTATTTT. Its translation is CASSSLAGVGTDTQYF.

This clone was found a few times. The V call is TRBV24-1, the J call TRBJ1-5; weak D call: TRBD1 (5 bases). This CDR3 region has 15 residues. V lost 5 bases and J 5 bases, leaving 15 bases between the germline ends. The germline V gene encodes CDR1 KGHDR and CDR2 SFDVKD. CDR3 loop: CATSGQTETDQPQHF. The DNA for the CDR3 is TGTGCCACCAGTGGGCAGACAGAAACAGATCAGCCCCAGCATTTT.

J is TRBJ1-5 and V is TRBV5-6, with 7 bases that match TRBD1. Germline CDR1 and CDR2: SGHDT and YYEEEE. This CDR3 comprises 16 residues. Trimming at V came to 2 bases and at J to 2 bases, leaving 7 bases not matched to a gene. The CDR3 reads CASSFTGVGGNQPQHF. The DNA for the CDR3 is TGTGCCAGCAGCTTTACAGGGGTTGGAGGCAATCAGCCCCAGCATTTT. Based on the CDR3 plus reference TRBV5-6 and TRBJ1-5, the full variable domain is DAGVTQSPTHLIKTRGQQVTLRCSPKSGHDTVSWYQQALGQGPQFIFQYYEEEERQRGNFPDRFSGHQFPNYSSELNVNALLLGDSALYLCASSFTGVGGNQPQHFGDGTRLSIL.

The chain has TRBV30 and TRBJ1-2; possibly TRBD1 for D (6 bases). The length of the CDR3 is 14 residues. Trimming removed 8 bases from V and 5 bases from J, with 21 bases in between. CDR1 GTSNPN and CDR2 SVGIG come from the germline V gene (reference sequence). CDR3 amino acids: CAGTKTGTRYGYTF. The CDR3 DNA sequence: TGTGCCGGTACCAAAACAGGGACGAGATATGGCTACACCTTC.

This clone was counted between two and nine times. The chain joins TRBV19 to TRBJ2-3; no reliable D call. This CDR3 is 14 amino acids long. Germline loops: CDR1 LNHDA, CDR2 SQIVND (reference sequence). With 4 bases removed from V and 6 bases from J, the gap between germline ends came to 14 bases. CDR3 in amino acids: CASSTLQSPDTQYF. DNA of the CDR3: TGTGCCAGTAGTACGTTACAGTCCCCCGATACGCAGTATTTT.

The V call is TRBV7-9, the J call TRBJ1-6; 9 nucleotides match TRBD1. The CDR3 has 14 residues. The trim removed 4 bases at V and 6 bases at J, leaving 1 base unmatched. Germline V gene data show CDR1 as SEHNR and CDR2 as FQNEAQ (reference sequence). CDR3 sequence (DNA): TGTGCCAGCAGCTCGGGACAGGGTAATTCACCCCTCCACTTT. Its translation: CASSSGQGNSPLHF.